The next 18 T cell receptor beta chains were all read from a single sample in a study of T cells in women clearing cervical HPV infection. Using immunoSEQ multiplex PCR, the repertoire was profiled, and TCRdb retains in-frame clones only, with some absent. The sample table includes about 35,000 clones. What was sequenced was blood buffy coat. The receptor source for this set is a woman between 18 and 70 years old with a cervical HPV16 infection that either progressed to CIN3+ or cleared (not recorded which).

Here the CDR3 reads CASSLGGVSEAFF. The DNA read from the CDR3 is TGTGCCAGCAGCTTAGGGGGGGTTAGTGAA. The genes are TRBV7-9 and TRBJ1-1, with D possibly TRBD1 on 5 matching bases. Read coverage stops 3 residues before the CDR3 terminus; the germline J gene supplies the remainder. V gave up 1 base and J gave up 7 bases, with 10 bases separating them. CDR3 size: 13 residues. Germline CDR1 is SEHNR and CDR2 is FQNEAQ (reference sequence).

Remarks on this clone: The CDR3 end is not reached by the read, which stops 3 residues before it; the germline J gene fills it in. The gene calls are TRBV5-1 and TRBJ2-1; maybe TRBD2 (6 bases). This CDR3 spans 17 amino acids. In germline, CDR1 is SGHRS, CDR2 YFSETQ. V gave up 5 bases and J gave up 5 bases, with 23 bases separating them. CDR3 DNA (partial): TGCGCCAGCAGAACCCTACTCCCAGCGGGCCGAAACAATGAG. This sequence encodes CASRTLLPAGRNNE. From start to end, the CDR3 is CASRTLLPAGRNNEQFF.

A word on this clone: The read stops 3 residues short of the end of the CDR3; the missing end is completed from the germline J gene. This chain joins TRBV7-2 and TRBJ1-1; possibly TRBD1 for D (5 bases). The CDR3 extends over 16 amino acids. Germline V gene lookup returns CDR1 SGHTA and CDR2 FQGNSA. CDR3 sequence: CASRLAEGVRYNEAFF. The CDR3 DNA, read in part, is TGTGCAAGTCGCTTAGCTGAAGGGGTGAGGTATAATGAA.

On this clone: The read gets to within 3 residues of the CDR3 end, and the germline J gene fills in the rest. The V gene is TRBV10-3, the J gene TRBJ2-7; D not resolved. V lost 7 bases and J 0 bases, leaving 13 bases between the germline ends. Germline V gene lookup returns CDR1 ENHRY and CDR2 SYGVKD. This CDR3 is built from 14 residues. The CDR3 sequence is CAIKKERASYEQYF. Incomplete CDR3 DNA: TGTGCCATCAAGAAGGAGCGTGCCTCCTACGAG.

Note on this clone: The read ends 3 residues before the CDR3 terminus; that terminus is restored from the germline J gene. The chain recombines TRBV12-3 or TRBV12-4 with TRBJ1-5; 7 bases align to TRBD1. Trimming cost V 6 bases and J 2 bases; bases outside gene matches: 7. The length of the CDR3 is 15 residues. The CDR3 bases that were read are TGTGCCAGCAGAACACAGGGGCAAGGCAATCAGCCC. It codes for CASRTQGQGNQP. The CDR3, in full, reads CASRTQGQGNQPQHF.

Points on this clone: The CDR3 goes on 3 residues after the read ends, and that part is filled in from the germline J gene. The genes are TRBV9 and TRBJ2-2; 9 bases map to TRBD1. The CDR3 loop spans 18 amino acids. Germline-derived CDR1 and CDR2 are SGDLS and YYNGEE. After removal of 2 bases from V and 6 bases from J, the junction contained 14 bases not matched to a gene. The CDR3 spells CASSVLYEQGAIPGELFF. CDR3 DNA, as far as it was read: TGTGCCAGCAGCGTTTTATATGAACAGGGGGCTATCCCCGGGGAG.

Comments on this clone: The read terminates 3 residues ahead of where the CDR3 ends, so the germline J gene completes it. V is TRBV6-1 and J is TRBJ1-1, with D unresolved. The germline V gene has CDR1 MNHNS and CDR2 SASEGT. CDR3 length equals 13 residues. V was trimmed by 3 bases and J by 2 bases, leaving 7 bases between them. The CDR3 bases that were read are TGTGCCAGCAGTGATGGCCGTAACACTGAA. Amino acids: CASSDGRNTE. The CDR3 reads in full as CASSDGRNTEAFF.

Details on this clone: The CDR3 is cut off 3 residues early in the read; its end comes from the germline J gene. The genes are TRBV11-2 and TRBJ1-4, with D possibly matching TRBD1 (6 bases). The ends were cut back, 5 bases at V and 5 bases at J, with 9 bases in the middle. The V gene's germline CDR1 is SGHAT and CDR2 FQNNGV. The CDR3 is made up of 13 amino acids. Incomplete CDR3 DNA: TGTGCCAGCAGCGGGGGCTGGAATGAAAAA. The encoded protein is CASSGGWNEK. The entire CDR3 is CASSGGWNEKLFF.

Incomplete CDR3 DNA: TGTGCCAGCAGTGAAGAGGGAGCGGGAGAGACCAATGAG. This sequence encodes CASSEEGAGETNE. The CDR3 in full is CASSEEGAGETNEQFF. The V and J genes are TRBV2 and TRBJ2-1; 8 bases align to TRBD2. The read ends 3 residues shy of where the CDR3 ends; the end is completed using the germline J gene. CDR3 length equals 16 residues. Germline assignment: CDR1 SNHLY and CDR2 FYNNEI. Losses at the gene ends were 1 base for V and 6 bases for J; bases not matched to a gene: 8.

Note on this clone: The read is 3 residues too short to cover the CDR3 end, so that end is filled in from the germline J gene. This chain joins TRBV5-1 and TRBJ2-2, with TRBD1 identical over 8 bases. The CDR3 is made up of 14 amino acids. Germline loops: CDR1 SGHRS, CDR2 YFSETQ. J gave up 6 bases and V 3 bases, and 4 bases lay outside the gene matches. The CDR3 reads CASSWGTGSGELFF. The CDR3 DNA, read in part, is TGCGCCAGCAGCTGGGGGACAGGATCCGGGGAG.

As for this clone: The read ends 3 residues before the CDR3 terminus; that terminus is restored from the germline J gene. The chain employs TRBV20-1 and TRBJ1-5; D remains ambiguous. V gave up 6 bases and J gave up 4 bases, with 10 bases separating them. This CDR3 has 12 residues. Per the germline V gene, CDR1 is DFQATT and CDR2 is SNEGSKA (reference sequence). The CDR3 is CSANRVNQPQHF. The DNA read from the CDR3 is TGCAGTGCGAACAGAGTTAATCAGCCC.

About this clone: The sequenced fragment ends 3 residues before the CDR3 boundary, so the rest is inferred from the germline J gene. The rearrangement uses TRBV29-1 and TRBJ1-2; D possibly corresponds to TRBD1 (6 bases). This CDR3 contains 12 residues. Germline assignment: CDR1 SQVTM and CDR2 ANQGSEA. V gave up 4 bases and J gave up 6 bases, with 12 bases separating them. Here the CDR3 reads CSVGRGADGYTF. The CDR3 DNA, read in part, is TGCAGCGTTGGGCGGGGGGCGGATGGC.

For this clone: The read ends 3 residues before the CDR3 terminus; that terminus is restored from the germline J gene. The chain has TRBV29-1 and TRBJ2-5; 12 nucleotides align to TRBD1. There are 12 residues in the CDR3. V lost 8 bases and J lost 4; bases outside the gene matches: 2. Germline loops: CDR1 SQVTM, CDR2 ANQGSEA. The DNA read from the CDR3 is TGCAGCTCGGGACAGGGGGCAGAGACC. This sequence encodes CSSGQGAET. The full CDR3 is CSSGQGAETQYF.

Points on this clone: The read falls 3 residues short of the CDR3 end, and the missing part is taken from the germline J gene. The chain recombines TRBV7-9 with TRBJ2-4; weak D call: TRBD1 (7 bases). The CDR3 has 14 amino acids. Germline lookup yields CDR1 SEHNR and CDR2 FQNEAQ (reference sequence). The CDR3 region is CASSPREGAGGQYF. The sequenced CDR3 bases are TGTGCCAGCAGCCCACGCGAGGGGGCCGGGGGT.

The CDR3 sequence: CSAQDFLGTLGGYTF. CDR3 DNA (partial): TGCAGCGCCCAGGATTTTCTTGGTACTTTAGGCGGC. The chain is built from TRBV29-1 and TRBJ1-2; D is uncertain. The read ends 3 residues shy of where the CDR3 ends; the end is completed using the germline J gene. The CDR3 runs 15 residues. Germline V lookup: CDR1 SQVTM, CDR2 ANQGSEA.

With respect to this clone: The read ends 3 residues early relative to the CDR3; the germline J gene fills the gap. The chain carries TRBV19 and TRBJ2-3; tentatively, D is TRBD1 (5 bases). The germline gives CDR1 LNHDA, CDR2 SQIVND (reference sequence). The CDR3 loop spans 12 amino acids. CDR3 sequence: CASSTGNQPQYF. The CDR3 DNA, read in part, is TGTGCCAGTAGTACAGGGAATCAGCCG.

Turning to this clone: With the read ending 3 residues before the CDR3 end, the germline J gene is used to fill in that end. The V call is TRBV5-1, the J call TRBJ2-1, with TRBD2 matching over 8 bases. Germline V gene sequence: CDR1 SGHRS, CDR2 YFSETQ. This CDR3 comprises 16 residues. V shed 4 bases, J shed 8 bases, and the junction held 14 bases outside the gene matches. The CDR3 protein is CASSPSGGGGMYEQFF. The covered CDR3 bases are TGCGCCAGCAGCCCGTCCGGGGGGGGCGGTATGTATGAG.

Concerning this clone itself: The read ends 3 residues before the CDR3 terminus; that terminus is restored from the germline J gene. This chain joins TRBV18 and TRBJ2-2; the D gene is possibly TRBD2 (7 bases). The CDR3 extends over 15 amino acids. Germline CDR1 reads KGHSH; CDR2 reads LQKENI. Between the trimmed V and J ends, which lost 6 bases and 6 bases, there was a span of 17 bases. The sequenced CDR3 bases are TGTGCCAGCTCGCCAGCCACAGGGAGGGCCGGGGAG. This encodes CASSPATGRAGE. The complete CDR3 sequence is CASSPATGRAGELFF.